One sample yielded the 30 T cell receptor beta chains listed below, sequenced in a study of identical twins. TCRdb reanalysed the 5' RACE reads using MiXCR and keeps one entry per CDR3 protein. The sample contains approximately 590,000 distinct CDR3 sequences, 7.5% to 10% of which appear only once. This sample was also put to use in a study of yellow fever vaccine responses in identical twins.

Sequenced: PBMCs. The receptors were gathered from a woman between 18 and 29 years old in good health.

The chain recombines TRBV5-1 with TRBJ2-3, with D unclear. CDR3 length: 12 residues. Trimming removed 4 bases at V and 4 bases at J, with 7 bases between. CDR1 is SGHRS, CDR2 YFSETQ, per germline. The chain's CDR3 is CASSRIADTQYF. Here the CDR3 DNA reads TGCGCCAGCAGCCGGATCGCAGATACGCAGTATTTT. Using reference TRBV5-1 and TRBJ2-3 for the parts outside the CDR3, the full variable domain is KAGVTQTPRYLIKTRGQQVTLSCSPISGHRSVSWYQQTPGQGLQFLFEYFSETQRNKGNFPGRFSGRQFSNSRSEMNVSTLELGDSALYLCASSRIADTQYFGPGTRLTVL.

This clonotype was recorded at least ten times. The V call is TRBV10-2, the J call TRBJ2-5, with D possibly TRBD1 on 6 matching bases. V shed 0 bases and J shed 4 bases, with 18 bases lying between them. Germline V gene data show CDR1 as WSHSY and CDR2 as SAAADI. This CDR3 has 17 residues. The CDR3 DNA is TGCGCCAGCAGTGAGTCCAGGGGAACAGGAGTCCCAGAGACCCAGTACTTC. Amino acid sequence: CASSESRGTGVPETQYF.

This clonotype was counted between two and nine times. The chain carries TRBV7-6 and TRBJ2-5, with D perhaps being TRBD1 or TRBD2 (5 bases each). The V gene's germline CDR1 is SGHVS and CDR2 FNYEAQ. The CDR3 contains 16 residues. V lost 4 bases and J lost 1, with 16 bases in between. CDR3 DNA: TGTGCCAGCAGCTCCGCCCCGGGACGCAGCCAAGAGACCCAGTACTTC. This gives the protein CASSSAPGRSQETQYF.

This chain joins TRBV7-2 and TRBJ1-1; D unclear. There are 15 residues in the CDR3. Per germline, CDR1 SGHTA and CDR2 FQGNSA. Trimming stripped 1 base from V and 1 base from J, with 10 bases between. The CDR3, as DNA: TGTGCCAGCAGCTTAGAGGGCACCCAGAACACTGAAGCTTTCTTT. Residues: CASSLEGTQNTEAFF.

CDR3 coding DNA: TGCAGTGCTGCCCCGGTTCCGGGACAGGCGACCTCTGGAAACACCATATATTTT. Translating it yields CSAAPVPGQATSGNTIYF. The chain employs TRBV20-1 and TRBJ1-3, with 8 nucleotides matching TRBD1. This CDR3 has 18 residues. Germline V lookup: CDR1 DFQATT, CDR2 SNEGSKA (reference sequence). J lost 0 bases, V lost 5 bases, and 15 bases had no gene match.

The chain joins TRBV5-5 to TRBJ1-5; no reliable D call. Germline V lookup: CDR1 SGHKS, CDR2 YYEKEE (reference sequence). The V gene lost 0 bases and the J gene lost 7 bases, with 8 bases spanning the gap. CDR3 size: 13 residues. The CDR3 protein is CASSLDPEQPQHF. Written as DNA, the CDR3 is TGTGCCAGCAGCTTGGATCCTGAACAGCCCCAGCATTTT.

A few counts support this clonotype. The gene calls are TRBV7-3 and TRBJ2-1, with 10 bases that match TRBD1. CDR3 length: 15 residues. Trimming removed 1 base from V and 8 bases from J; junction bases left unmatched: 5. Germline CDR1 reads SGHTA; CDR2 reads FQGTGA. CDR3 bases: TGTGCCAGCAGCTTAATGCCGGGACAGGGGTATGAGCAGTTCTTC. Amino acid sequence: CASSLMPGQGYEQFF.

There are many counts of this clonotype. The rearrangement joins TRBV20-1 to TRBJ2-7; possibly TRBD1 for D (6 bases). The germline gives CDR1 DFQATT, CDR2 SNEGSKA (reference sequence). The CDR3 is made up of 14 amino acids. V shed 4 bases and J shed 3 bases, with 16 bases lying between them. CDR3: CSAKDLGQFYEQYF. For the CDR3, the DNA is TGCAGTGCTAAGGATCTAGGACAGTTCTACGAGCAGTACTTC.

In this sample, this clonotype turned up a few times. Written as DNA, the CDR3 is TGTGCCAGCAGTTTGAAGGTCACTAGAGAATTACGGAATGAGCAGTTCTTC. It yields the protein CASSLKVTRELRNEQFF. The chain joins TRBV27 to TRBJ2-1; D is perhaps TRBD2 (5 bases). This CDR3 is 17 amino acids long. Germline-derived CDR1 and CDR2 are MNHEY and SMNVEV (reference sequence). Trimming removed 3 bases at V and 7 bases at J, with 22 bases between.

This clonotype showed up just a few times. CDR3 coding DNA: TGTGCCAGCAAGGCCGGGGCGAACACCGGGGAGCTGTTTTTT. Translation: CASKAGANTGELFF. The chain links TRBV2 to TRBJ2-2; D might be TRBD2 (5 bases). V was trimmed by 7 bases and J by 0 bases, leaving 9 bases between them. The CDR3 is 14 residues long. Germline CDR1 is SNHLY and CDR2 is FYNNEI.

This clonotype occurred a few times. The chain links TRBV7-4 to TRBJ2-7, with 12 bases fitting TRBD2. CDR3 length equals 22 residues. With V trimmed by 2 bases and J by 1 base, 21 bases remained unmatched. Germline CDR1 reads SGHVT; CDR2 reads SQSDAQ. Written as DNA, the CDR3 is TGTGCCAGCAGCTTACCCACAGGGGAAACGACTAGCGGGAGTTTTAGGTCCTACGAGCAGTACTTC. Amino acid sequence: CASSLPTGETTSGSFRSYEQYF. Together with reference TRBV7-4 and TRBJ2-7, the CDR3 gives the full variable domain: GAGVSQSPRYKVAKRGRDVALRCDSISGHVTLYWYRQTLGQGSEVLTYSQSDAQRDKSGRPSGRFSAERPERSVSTLKIQRTEQGDSAVYLCASSLPTGETTSGSFRSYEQYFGPGTRLTVT.

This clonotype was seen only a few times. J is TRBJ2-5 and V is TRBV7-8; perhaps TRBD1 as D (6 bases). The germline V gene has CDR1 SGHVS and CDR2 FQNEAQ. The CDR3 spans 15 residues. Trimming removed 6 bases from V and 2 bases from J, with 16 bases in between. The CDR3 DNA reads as TGTGCCAGCAGTCCGGGGCAGGGGCTTCAAGAGACCCAGTACTTC. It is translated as CASSPGQGLQETQYF. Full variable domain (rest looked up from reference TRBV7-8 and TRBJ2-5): GAGVSQSPRYKVAKRGQDVALRCDPISGHVSLFWYQQALGQGPEFLTYFQNEAQLDKSGLPSDRFFAERPEGSVSTLKIQRTQQEDSAVYLCASSPGQGLQETQYFGPGTRLLVL.

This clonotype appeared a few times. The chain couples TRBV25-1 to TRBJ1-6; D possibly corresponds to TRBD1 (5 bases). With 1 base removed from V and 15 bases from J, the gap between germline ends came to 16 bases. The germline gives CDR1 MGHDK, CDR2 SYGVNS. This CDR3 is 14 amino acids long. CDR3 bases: TGTGCCAGCAGTGAATGGATGGGGACGGTTGTCCTCCACTTT. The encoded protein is CASSEWMGTVVLHF.

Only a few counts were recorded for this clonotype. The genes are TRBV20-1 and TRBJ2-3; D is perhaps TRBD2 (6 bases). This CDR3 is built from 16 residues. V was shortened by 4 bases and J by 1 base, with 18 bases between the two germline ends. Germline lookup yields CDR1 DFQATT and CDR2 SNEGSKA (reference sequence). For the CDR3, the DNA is TGCAGTGCTAAACCTCGGGGGTCCCACCGCACAGATACGCAGTATTTT. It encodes CSAKPRGSHRTDTQYF.

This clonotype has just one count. The DNA of the CDR3 is TGTGCCAGCAGTTCCGCGGGGCAAAGCTCCTACGAGCAGTACTTC. This encodes CASSSAGQSSYEQYF. This chain connects TRBV6-5 to TRBJ2-7, with a weak D call TRBD2 (6 bases). This CDR3 spans 15 amino acids. V dropped 4 bases and J dropped 0 bases, with 13 bases sitting between them. The V gene's germline CDR1 is MNHEY and CDR2 SVGAGI.

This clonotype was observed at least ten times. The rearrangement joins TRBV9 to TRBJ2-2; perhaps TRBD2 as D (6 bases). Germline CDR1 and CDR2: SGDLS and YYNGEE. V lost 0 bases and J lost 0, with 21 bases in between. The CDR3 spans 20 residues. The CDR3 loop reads CASSVALVAEELANTGELFF. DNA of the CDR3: TGTGCCAGCAGCGTAGCTCTGGTAGCGGAGGAGCTCGCGAACACCGGGGAGCTGTTTTTT.

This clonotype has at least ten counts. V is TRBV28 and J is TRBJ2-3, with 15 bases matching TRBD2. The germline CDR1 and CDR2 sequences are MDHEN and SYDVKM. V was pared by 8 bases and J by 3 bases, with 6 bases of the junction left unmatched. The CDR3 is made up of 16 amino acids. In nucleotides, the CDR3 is TGTGCCAGCCCCCCCGGGACTAGCGGGAGGACAGATACGCAGTATTTT. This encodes CASPPGTSGRTDTQYF.

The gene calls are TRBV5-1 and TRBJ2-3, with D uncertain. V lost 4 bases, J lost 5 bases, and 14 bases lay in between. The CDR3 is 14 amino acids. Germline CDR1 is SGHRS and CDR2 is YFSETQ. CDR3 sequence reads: CASSPGPGQDTQYF. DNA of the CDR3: TGCGCCAGCAGCCCAGGACCCGGTCAAGATACGCAGTATTTT.

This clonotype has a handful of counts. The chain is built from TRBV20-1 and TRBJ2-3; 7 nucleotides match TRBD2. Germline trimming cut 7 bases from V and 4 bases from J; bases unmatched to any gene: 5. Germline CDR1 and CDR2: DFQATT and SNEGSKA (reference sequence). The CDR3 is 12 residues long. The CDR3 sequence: CSESAGADTQYF. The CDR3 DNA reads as TGCAGTGAATCGGCGGGGGCAGATACGCAGTATTTT.

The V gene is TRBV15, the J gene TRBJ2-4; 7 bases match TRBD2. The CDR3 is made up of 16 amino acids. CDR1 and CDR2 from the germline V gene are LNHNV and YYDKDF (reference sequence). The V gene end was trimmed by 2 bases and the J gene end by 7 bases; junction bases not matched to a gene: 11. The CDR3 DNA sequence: TGTGCCACCAGCAGATCCTCGGGCGGGGGAAGGAACATTCAGTACTTC. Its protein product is CATSRSSGGGRNIQYF.

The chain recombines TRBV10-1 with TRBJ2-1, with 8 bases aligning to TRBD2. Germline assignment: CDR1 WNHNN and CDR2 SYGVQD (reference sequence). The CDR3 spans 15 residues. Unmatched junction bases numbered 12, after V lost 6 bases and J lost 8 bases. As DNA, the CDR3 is TGCGCCAGCAGAGGAACACCGGGACTAGTCGATGAGCAGTTCTTC. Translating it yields CASRGTPGLVDEQFF.

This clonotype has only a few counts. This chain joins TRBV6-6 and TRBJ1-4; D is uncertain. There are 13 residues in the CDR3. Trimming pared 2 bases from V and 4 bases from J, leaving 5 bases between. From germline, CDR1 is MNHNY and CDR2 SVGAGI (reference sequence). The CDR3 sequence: CASSYKHNEKLFF. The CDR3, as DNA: TGTGCCAGCAGTTACAAGCATAATGAAAAACTGTTTTTT.

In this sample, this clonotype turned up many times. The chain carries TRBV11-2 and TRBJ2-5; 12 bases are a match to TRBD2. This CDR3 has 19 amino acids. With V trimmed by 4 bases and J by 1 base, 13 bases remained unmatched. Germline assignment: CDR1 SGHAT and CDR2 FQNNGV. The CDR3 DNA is TGTGCCAGCAGCTCACGAAGACTAGCGGGGGCCCCTTCCCAAGAGACCCAGTACTTC. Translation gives CASSSRRLAGAPSQETQYF.

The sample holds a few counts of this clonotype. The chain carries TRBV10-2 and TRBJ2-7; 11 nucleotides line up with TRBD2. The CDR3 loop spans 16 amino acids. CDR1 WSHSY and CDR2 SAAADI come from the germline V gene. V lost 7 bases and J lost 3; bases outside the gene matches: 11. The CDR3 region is CASINSGTSGIYEQYF. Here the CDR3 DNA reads TGCGCCAGCATCAACTCGGGGACTAGCGGAATCTACGAGCAGTACTTC.

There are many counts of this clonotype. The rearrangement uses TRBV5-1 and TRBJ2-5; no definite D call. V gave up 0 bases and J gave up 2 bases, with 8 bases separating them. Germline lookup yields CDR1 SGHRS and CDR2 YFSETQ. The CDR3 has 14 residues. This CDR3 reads CASSLARLQETQYF. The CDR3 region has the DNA TGCGCCAGCAGCTTGGCTCGGTTACAAGAGACCCAGTACTTC.

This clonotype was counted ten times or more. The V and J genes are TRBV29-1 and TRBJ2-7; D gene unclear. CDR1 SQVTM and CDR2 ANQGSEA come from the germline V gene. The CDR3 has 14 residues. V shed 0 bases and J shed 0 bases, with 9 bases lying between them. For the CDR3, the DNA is TGCAGCGTTGAAGATGAGTACAGCTCCTACGAGCAGTACTTC. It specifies CSVEDEYSSYEQYF.

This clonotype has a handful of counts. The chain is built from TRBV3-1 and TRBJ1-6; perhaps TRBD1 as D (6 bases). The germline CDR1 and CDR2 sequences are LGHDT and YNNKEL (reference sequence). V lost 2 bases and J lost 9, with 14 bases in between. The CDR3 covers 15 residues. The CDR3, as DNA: TGTGCCAGCAGCCAACGATCCGTAGGGGGTTCACCCCTCCACTTT. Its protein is CASSQRSVGGSPLHF.

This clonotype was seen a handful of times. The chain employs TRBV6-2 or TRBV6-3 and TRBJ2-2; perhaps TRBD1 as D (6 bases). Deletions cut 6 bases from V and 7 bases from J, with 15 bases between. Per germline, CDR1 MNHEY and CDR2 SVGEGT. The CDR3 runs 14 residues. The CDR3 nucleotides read TGTGCCAGCAGCGTAGGGGGAAGCAACGGGGAGCTGTTTTTT. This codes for CASSVGGSNGELFF.

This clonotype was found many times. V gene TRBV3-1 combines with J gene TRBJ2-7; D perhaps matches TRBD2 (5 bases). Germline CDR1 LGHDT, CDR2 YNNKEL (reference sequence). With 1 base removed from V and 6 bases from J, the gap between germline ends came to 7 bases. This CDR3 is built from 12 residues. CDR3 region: CASSQAGGEQYF. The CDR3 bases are TGTGCCAGCAGCCAAGCAGGAGGCGAGCAGTACTTC.

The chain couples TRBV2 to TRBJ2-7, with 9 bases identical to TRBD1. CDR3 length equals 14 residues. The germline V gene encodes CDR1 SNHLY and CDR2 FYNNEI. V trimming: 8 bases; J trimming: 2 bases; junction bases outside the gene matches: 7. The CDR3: CASRGGTGPYEQYF. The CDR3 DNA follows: TGTGCCAGCCGGGGCGGGACAGGGCCCTACGAGCAGTACTTC. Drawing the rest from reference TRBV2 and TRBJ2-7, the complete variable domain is EPEVTQTPSHQVTQMGQEVILRCVPISNHLYFYWYRQILGQKVEFLVSFYNNEISEKSEIFDDQFSVERPDGSNFTLKIRSTKLEDSAMYFCASRGGTGPYEQYFGPGTRLTVT.